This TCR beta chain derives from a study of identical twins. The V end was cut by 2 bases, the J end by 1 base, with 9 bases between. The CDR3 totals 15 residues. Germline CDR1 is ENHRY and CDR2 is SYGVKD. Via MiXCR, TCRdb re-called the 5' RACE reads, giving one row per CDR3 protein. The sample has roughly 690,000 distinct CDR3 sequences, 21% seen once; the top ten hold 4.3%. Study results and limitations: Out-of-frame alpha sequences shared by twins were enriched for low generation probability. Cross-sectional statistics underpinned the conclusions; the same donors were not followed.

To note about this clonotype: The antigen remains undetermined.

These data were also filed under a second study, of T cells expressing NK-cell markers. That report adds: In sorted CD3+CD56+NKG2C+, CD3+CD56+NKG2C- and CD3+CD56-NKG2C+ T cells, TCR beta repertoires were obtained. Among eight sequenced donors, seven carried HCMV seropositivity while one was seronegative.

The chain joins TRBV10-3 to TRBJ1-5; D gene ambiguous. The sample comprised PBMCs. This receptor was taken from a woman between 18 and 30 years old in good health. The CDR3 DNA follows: TGTGCCATCAGTGAGAAGGGTGGAAGCAATCAGCCCCAGCATTTT. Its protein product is CAISEKGGSNQPQHF.